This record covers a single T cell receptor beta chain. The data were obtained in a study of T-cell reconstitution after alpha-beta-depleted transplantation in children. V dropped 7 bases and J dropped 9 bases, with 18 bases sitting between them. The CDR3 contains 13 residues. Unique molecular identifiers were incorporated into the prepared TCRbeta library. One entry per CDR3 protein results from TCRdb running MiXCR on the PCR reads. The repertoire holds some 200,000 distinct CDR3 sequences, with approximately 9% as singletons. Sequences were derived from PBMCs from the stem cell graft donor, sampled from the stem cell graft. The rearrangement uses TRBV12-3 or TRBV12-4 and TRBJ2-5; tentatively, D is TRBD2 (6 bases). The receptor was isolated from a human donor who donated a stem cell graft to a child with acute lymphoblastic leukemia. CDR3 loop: CASNDRDSSSQYF. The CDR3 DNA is TGTGCCAGCAATGACCGGGACTCCTCGTCCCAGTACTTC.